The clone carrying this T cell receptor beta chain was recorded many times. In the authors' methods: Amplification from reference gene primers served as the basis for estimated nucleated cell counts. Measured with immunoSEQ multiplex PCR; TCRdb has only the in-frame clones, and not every one. V, J and clone size derive from that table, while D and trimming were established from the DNA sequence. The sample carries around 130,000 clones, 85% to 90% recorded once. The data are from a study of blood T cell repertoires in COVID-19. Germline V CDR1 and CDR2: MNHNS, SASEGT. Trimming shortened V by 3 bases and J by 4 bases, and 15 bases separated the two germline ends. The CDR3 extends over 15 amino acids.

The receptor was derived from a man between 65 and 79 years old with active or convalescent COVID-19. The V call is TRBV6-1, the J call TRBJ1-2; no firm D call. Sequenced: peripheral blood. The CDR3 region has the DNA TGTGCCAGCAGTGAGATGGGAGCGCCGGGCTATGGCTACACCTTC. It translates to CASSEMGAPGYGYTF.